Sequencing of this TCR beta chain was carried out in a study of blood T cell repertoires in COVID-19. Turning to the study itself: The cDNA or gDNA used as material had been derived from T cells, B-cell-depleted T cells, or PBMCs.

Per the authors' pipeline: How many nucleated cells were present was estimated from reference gene primer amplification. The repertoire was sequenced with immunoSEQ multiplex PCR; TCRdb's copy has only in-frame clones and lacks some. Clone size and the V and J calls come from that table; the DNA yielded D and trimming. The sample includes some 150,000 clones, about 87% of them seen just once. CDR1 and CDR2 from the germline V gene are WNHNN and SYGVQD (reference sequence). The CDR3 length is 12 residues. V shed 10 bases, J shed 10 bases, and the junction held 10 bases outside the gene matches. The sequenced sample consisted of peripheral blood. This chain uses TRBV10-1 with TRBJ1-5, with TRBD1 matching over 7 bases. The source of this sequence is a human donor in a cohort sampled during active COVID-19. In DNA form, the CDR3 reads TGCGCCAACCGGACAGGTCAACAACCCCAGCATTTT. It specifies CANRTGQQPQHF.